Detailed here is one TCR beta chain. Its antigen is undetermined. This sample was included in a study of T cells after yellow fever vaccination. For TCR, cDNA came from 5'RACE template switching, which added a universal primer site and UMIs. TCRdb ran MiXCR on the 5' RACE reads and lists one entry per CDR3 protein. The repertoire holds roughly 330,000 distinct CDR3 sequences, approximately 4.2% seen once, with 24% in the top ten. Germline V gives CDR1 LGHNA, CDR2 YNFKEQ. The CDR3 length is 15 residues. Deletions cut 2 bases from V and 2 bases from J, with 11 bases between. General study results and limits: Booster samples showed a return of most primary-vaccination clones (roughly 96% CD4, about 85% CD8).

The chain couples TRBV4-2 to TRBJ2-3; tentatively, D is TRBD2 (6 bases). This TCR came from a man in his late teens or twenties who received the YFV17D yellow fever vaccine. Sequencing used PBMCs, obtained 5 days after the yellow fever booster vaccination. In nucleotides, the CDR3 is TGTGCCAGCAGCCAAAATCGGGGGTTCACAGATACGCAGTATTTT. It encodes CASSQNRGFTDTQYF.